This TCR beta chain comes out of a study of regulatory T cells in long-lasting Graves disease. Overall study findings and caveats: Favored usage of TRBV28, TRBJ1-2 and TRBJ2-5 was recorded in persistent disease.

According to the study, TCR beta libraries were built with iRepertoire HTBI primers and CDR3-region Arm-PCR. MiXCR was run by TCRdb on the multiplex PCR reads, yielding one entry per CDR3 protein. There are roughly 450,000 distinct CDR3 sequences in the sample; less than 25% occur only once, and about 8.3% lies in the top ten. Described time point: persistent/refractory GD, antithyroid drugs over 5 years with positive TRAb. PBMCs provided the RNA from which the TCR library was made. The CDR3 is 14 residues long. Trimming shortened V by 4 bases and J by 3 bases, and 13 bases separated the two germline ends. The germline CDR1 and CDR2 sequences are SGHRS and YFSETQ. This clonotype was detected many times. No antigen is known for it.

Sequencing was performed on peripheral blood mononuclear cells (PBMCs), taken when the disease was refractory, from a patient treated with antithyroid drugs. The TCR sequence derives from a female donor with Graves disease. This sequence joins TRBV5-1 and TRBJ1-1; D is possibly TRBD1 (5 bases). The CDR3, as DNA: TGCGCCAGCAGCCTAACGACAGACGACACTGAAGCTTTCTTT. Its translation is CASSLTTDDTEAFF.